This record covers a single T cell receptor beta chain. The data belong to a study of shared clonotypes between healthy human individuals. Ten immunoSEQ deep assay plates were used by the authors to sequence unsorted PBMC DNA. Data came from immunoSEQ multiplex PCR; TCRdb stores just in-frame clones and leaves some out. This sample carries 450,000 to 650,000 clones, around 76% of them seen once, and the ten largest clones take approximately 12%. Germline values: CDR1 MGHRA, CDR2 YSYEKL. V lost 8 bases, J lost 8 bases, and 21 bases lay in between. The CDR3 covers 15 residues. This TCR came from a middle-aged woman in good health. Some clones in this sample may be carry-over from other donors' samples. The V and J genes are TRBV4-1 and TRBJ1-4; D might be TRBD1 (6 bases). The sequencing sample was made of PBMCs. As DNA, the CDR3 is TGCGCCAGCCGACTACCGGGGGGCCGTGGAGAAAAACTGTTTTTT. Residues: CASRLPGGRGEKLFF.